The 6 T cell receptor beta chains presented below share a single source sample, sequenced in a study of cytomegalovirus exposure and HLA in healthy donors. Vbeta (60) and Jbeta (13) primers were used in the PCR. Only in-frame clones appear in the TCRdb table, and some are missing; sequencing was by immunoSEQ multiplex PCR. The sample lists about 130,000 clones, approximately 71% occurring once. Sequenced input: PBMCs. The receptors stem from a man aged 25 to 40 in good health and CMV-seronegative.

This clone was counted a single time. The rearrangement joins TRBV27 to TRBJ1-1, with TRBD1 as a possible D gene (6 bases). Germline CDR1 reads MNHEY; CDR2 reads SMNVEV (reference sequence). The CDR3 consists of 14 residues. V was shortened by 5 bases and J by 1 base, with 11 bases between the two germline ends. The CDR3 DNA is TGTGCCAGCAGTCAGGGGTACTCGAACACTGAAGCTTTCTTT. Translated: CASSQGYSNTEAFF.

This rearrangement joins TRBV7-8 to TRBJ2-1, with 7 bases matching TRBD1. The CDR3 runs 14 residues. The germline V gene encodes CDR1 SGHVS and CDR2 FQNEAQ. V shed 4 bases and J 8 bases; nucleotides not matched to a gene: 8. In nucleotides, the CDR3 is TGTGCCAGCAGCTCCCGGACAGGCCGGGATGAGCAGTTCTTC. This codes for CASSSRTGRDEQFF.

The gene calls are TRBV4-1 and TRBJ2-1; 7 bases fit TRBD1. V trimming: 1 base; J trimming: 9 bases; junction bases outside the gene matches: 12. Germline V gene sequence: CDR1 MGHRA, CDR2 YSYEKL. This CDR3 comprises 16 residues. The CDR3 spells CASSQVGGGVALEQFF. The CDR3 DNA follows: TGCGCCAGCAGCCAAGTAGGGGGCGGAGTAGCCCTTGAGCAGTTCTTC.

This chain uses TRBV15 with TRBJ2-1, with TRBD2 identical over 15 bases. V shed 1 base, J shed 6 bases, and the junction held 10 bases outside the gene matches. This CDR3 region has 19 residues. Germline-derived CDR1 and CDR2 are LNHNV and YYDKDF (reference sequence). CDR3 protein: CATSRGTRTSGRAFNEQFF. Here the CDR3 DNA reads TGTGCCACCAGCAGAGGGACCAGGACTAGCGGGAGGGCCTTCAATGAGCAGTTCTTC.

The CDR3 bases are TGTGCCAGCAGTGCCGCGACTACACAAGAGACCCAGTACTTC. It codes for CASSAATTQETQYF. The chain recombines TRBV2 with TRBJ2-5; D may be TRBD2 (5 bases). Germline V gives CDR1 SNHLY, CDR2 FYNNEI. Trimming took off 4 bases at V and 2 bases at J, with 11 bases between the two ends. The length of the CDR3 is 14 residues.

The chain carries TRBV23-1 and TRBJ2-2, with D perhaps TRBD2 (5 bases). TRBV23-1 is reported as an ORF; its role is uncertain. V lost 2 bases and J 1 base, leaving 11 bases between the germline ends. The CDR3 has 16 amino acids. The CDR3: CASSQGRVKNTGELFF. CDR3 DNA: TGCGCCAGCAGTCAAGGGAGAGTTAAGAACACCGGGGAGCTGTTTTTT.